This T cell receptor beta chain was identified during a study of CD8+ T cells in alopecia areata. Using CD4, CD8alpha, NKG2D, NKG2ACE and other markers, pooled cutaneous lymph node cells were sorted. Germline loops: CDR1 NNHDY, CDR2 SYVADS. There are 15 residues in the CDR3. V lost 4 bases to trimming and J lost 3 bases; unmatched junction nucleotides: 8. This clone was detected many times. The gene names given are mouse names. The CDR3 is cut off 4 residues early in the read; its end comes from the germline J gene. cDNA serving as the sequencing template came from extracted, reverse transcribed RNA. Measured with immunoSEQ multiplex PCR; TCRdb has only the in-frame clones, and not every one. The profile covers some 18,000 clones, none occurring a single time.

The chain is built from TRBV13-3 and TRBJ1-1, with 8 bases that match TRBD1. The specimen was CD8+ T cells sorted from a lymph node. The source is a C3H/HeJ mouse with alopecia areata. The strain is characterized by the MHC haplotype H2-k. CDR3 residues: CASSPGQEGDTEVFF. The DNA read from the CDR3 is TGTGCCAGCAGTCCGGGACAGGAGGGGGACACA.